A single T cell receptor (beta chain) is shown here with its context. Antigen unknown. The sample belongs to a study of cytomegalovirus exposure and HLA in healthy donors. General study points: V- and J-gene trimming of TCR beta was linked (in a later analysis) to a missense DCLRE1C variant.

The V end was cut by 8 bases, the J end by 3 bases, with 17 bases between. The CDR3 spans 15 residues. CDR1 is SGHNT and CDR2 is YENEEA in the germline V gene. With 60 Vbeta and 13 Jbeta primers, the PCR was carried out. Produced via immunoSEQ multiplex PCR; TCRdb's table is partial and in-frame only. The sample records fewer than 200,000 clones, 70% to 80% being singletons. The chain couples TRBV11-3 to TRBJ2-4; possibly TRBD2 for D (5 bases). The material sequenced was PBMCs. The source is a woman aged 40 to 55 in good health and CMV-seronegative. Here the CDR3 DNA reads TGTGCCAGCTCAGCCAGAGACGGGGTCAAAAACATTCAGTACTTC. Translated: CASSARDGVKNIQYF.